This T cell receptor (beta chain) appears in the sequencing data of a study of T cell changes during pregnancy in multiple sclerosis. Repertoires were generated with immunoSEQ multiplex PCR, while TCRdb's copy carries only in-frame clones and drops some. The sample carries around 100,000 clones, around 92% recorded once. The germline gives CDR1 MNHNS, CDR2 SASEGT. V lost 3 bases, J lost 3 bases, and 3 bases stayed unmatched. The CDR3 has 14 amino acids. Sequenced here: peripheral blood, sampled after pregnancy. The sequence derives from a female donor with multiple sclerosis, enrolled in a pregnancy study. The rearrangement uses TRBV6-1 and TRBJ1-2; TRBD1 matches at 8 bases. CDR3: CASSETGEHYGYTF. CDR3 nucleotide sequence: TGTGCCAGCAGTGAGACAGGGGAACACTATGGCTACACCTTC.